These 27 T cell receptor beta chains were sequenced from one sample in a study of T-cell reconstitution after alpha-beta-depleted transplantation in children. TCRbeta library preparation incorporated unique molecular identifiers. One entry per CDR3 protein, called by TCRdb with MiXCR from the PCR reads. The sample includes some 300,000 distinct CDR3 sequences, about a tenth of them seen just once. The specimen comprised PBMCs, sampled before TCRalphabeta/CD19-depleted stem cell transplant. The receptors stem from a boy in the first two years of life with acute myeloid leukemia, due to receive a stem cell transplant.

This clonotype has a count of ten or more. The J gene is TRBJ2-7, the V gene TRBV4-2; 10 bases align to TRBD2. This CDR3 region has 14 residues. Germline CDR1 reads LGHNA; CDR2 reads YNFKEQ. Unmatched junction bases numbered 5, after V lost 4 bases and J lost 5 bases. CDR3 residues: CASSPGLAMDEQYF. The DNA for the CDR3 is TGTGCCAGCAGCCCGGGACTAGCGATGGACGAGCAGTACTTC.

At least ten counts were recorded for this clonotype. Here the CDR3 reads CASSRDGTFGNTIYF. CDR3 DNA: TGTGCCAGCAGCCGGGACGGGACATTTGGAAACACCATATATTTT. J is TRBJ1-3 and V is TRBV3-1; possible D gene TRBD1, 6 bases. Germline CDR1 is LGHDT and CDR2 is YNNKEL (reference sequence). CDR3 size: 15 residues. The V gene lost 4 bases and the J gene lost 3 bases, with 13 bases spanning the gap.

At least ten counts were recorded for this clonotype. The V call is TRBV5-1, the J call TRBJ2-1; D may be TRBD2 (5 bases). V was shortened by 4 bases and J by 10 bases, with 15 bases between the two germline ends. CDR3 length: 13 residues. CDR1 and CDR2 (germline): SGHRS, YFSETQ. The CDR3 spells CASSLPGSLEQFF. DNA for the CDR3: TGCGCCAGCAGCCTTCCGGGGTCCCTCGAGCAGTTCTTC.

This clonotype has more than one count but fewer than ten. V and J are TRBV12-3 or TRBV12-4 and TRBJ2-3; TRBD1 matches 10 bases. The length of the CDR3 is 15 residues. Trimming cost V 2 bases and J 7 bases; bases outside gene matches: 6. As DNA, the CDR3 is TGTGCCAGCAGTTTATCAGGACAGGGGGGAAATACGCAGTATTTT. This sequence encodes CASSLSGQGGNTQYF.

This clonotype was found many times. The chain couples TRBV5-6 to TRBJ2-7; D call uncertain. The CDR3 length is 15 residues. Trimming shortened V by 0 bases and J by 2 bases, and 12 bases separated the two germline ends. The V gene's germline CDR1 is SGHDT and CDR2 YYEEEE. CDR3 region: CASSLADNLAYEQYF. CDR3 nucleotide sequence: TGTGCCAGCAGCTTGGCTGACAACCTAGCCTACGAGCAGTACTTC. Based on the CDR3 plus reference TRBV5-6 and TRBJ2-7, the full variable domain is DAGVTQSPTHLIKTRGQQVTLRCSPKSGHDTVSWYQQALGQGPQFIFQYYEEEERQRGNFPDRFSGHQFPNYSSELNVNALLLGDSALYLCASSLADNLAYEQYFGPGTRLTVT.

This clonotype was seen repeatedly, ten times or more. The rearrangement uses TRBV20-1 and TRBJ1-2; TRBD1 matches 10 bases. This CDR3 spans 15 amino acids. The junction had 7 bases not matched to a gene; V was cut back by 0 bases and J by 6 bases. CDR1 DFQATT and CDR2 SNEGSKA come from the germline V gene (reference sequence). CDR3 in amino acids: CSARDLDRGNNGYTF. The CDR3 DNA is TGCAGTGCTAGAGATCTGGACAGGGGGAATAATGGCTACACCTTC.

This clonotype was seen repeatedly, ten times or more. The rearrangement links TRBV11-2 to TRBJ2-7; 10 positions match TRBD1. V shed 5 bases, J shed 0 bases, and the junction held 10 bases outside the gene matches. CDR1 and CDR2 from the germline V gene are SGHAT and FQNNGV. The CDR3 consists of 17 residues. The CDR3 bases are TGTGCCAGCAGCCCGACGCAGGGACAGGGGACCTCCTACGAGCAGTACTTC. It codes for CASSPTQGQGTSYEQYF. The full variable domain, rest sourced from reference TRBV11-2 and TRBJ2-7, is EAGVAQSPRYKIIEKRQSVAFWCNPISGHATLYWYQQILGQGPKLLIQFQNNGVVDDSQLPKDRFSAERLKGVDSTLKIQPAKLEDSAVYLCASSPTQGQGTSYEQYFGPGTRLTVT.

The rearrangement uses TRBV12-3 or TRBV12-4 and TRBJ1-1, with D possibly being TRBD1 (5 bases). The V end was cut by 6 bases, the J end by 10 bases, with 24 bases between. This CDR3 has 15 amino acids. The CDR3 loop is CASRKTGTRVSGAFF. In DNA, the CDR3 is TGTGCCAGCAGGAAAACTGGGACTCGGGTTTCGGGAGCTTTCTTT.

The V and J genes are TRBV5-1 and TRBJ2-7; D unclear. Germline values: CDR1 SGHRS, CDR2 YFSETQ. The ends were cut back, 4 bases at V and 1 base at J, with 12 bases in the middle. The CDR3 contains 14 residues. The chain's CDR3 is CASSNRPGSYEQYF. The CDR3 nucleotides are TGCGCCAGCAGCAACCGGCCCGGTTCCTACGAGCAGTACTTC.

The chain joins TRBV7-8 to TRBJ2-1, with TRBD1 matching 8 bases. This CDR3 spans 16 amino acids. Trimming at V came to 4 bases and at J to 1 base, leaving 6 bases not matched to a gene. From germline, CDR1 is SGHVS and CDR2 FQNEAQ. The CDR3 protein is CASSSGTGPSYNEQFF. Written as DNA, the CDR3 is TGTGCCAGCAGCTCCGGGACAGGTCCTTCCTACAATGAGCAGTTCTTC.

The genes are TRBV18 and TRBJ1-6, with D tentatively TRBD1 (5 bases). The CDR3 is 14 residues long. V gave up 6 bases and J gave up 3 bases, with 9 bases separating them. Per germline, CDR1 KGHSH and CDR2 LQKENI. CDR3 amino acids: CASSADIYNSPLHF. The CDR3 DNA is TGTGCCAGCTCGGCGGACATCTATAATTCACCCCTCCACTTT.

This clonotype has only a few counts. V gene TRBV14 combines with J gene TRBJ2-1; TRBD2 agrees at 9 bases. This CDR3 contains 15 residues. The germline gives CDR1 SGHDN, CDR2 FVKESK. V dropped 3 bases and J dropped 2; count of bases not matched to a gene: 2. The CDR3 nucleotides are TGTGCCAGCAGCCAGGCGGGGGGGACCTACAATGAGCAGTTCTTC. This codes for CASSQAGGTYNEQFF.

This clonotype has just a few counts. The genes are TRBV6-1 and TRBJ2-2, with D uncertain. The germline CDR1 and CDR2 sequences are MNHNS and SASEGT. The CDR3 contains 14 residues. Trimming cost V 5 bases and J 1 base, with 8 bases left between them. CDR3: CASSRGVNTGELFF. The DNA of the CDR3 is TGTGCCAGCAGTCGTGGGGTGAACACCGGGGAGCTGTTTTTT.

In this sample, this clonotype turned up many times. The J gene is TRBJ2-1, the V gene TRBV5-1; D perhaps matches TRBD1 (5 bases). There are 12 residues in the CDR3. V shed 2 bases and J shed 8 bases, with 8 bases lying between them. CDR1 and CDR2 from the germline V gene are SGHRS and YFSETQ. The CDR3 nucleotides are TGCGCCAGCAGCTTAGGACACCATGAGCAGTTCTTC. Translation gives CASSLGHHEQFF.

This clonotype was counted ten times or more. The chain uses TRBV29-1 and TRBJ2-2; tentatively, D is TRBD2 (6 bases). V was cut by 6 bases and J by 2 bases, with 16 bases left in between. Per the germline V gene, CDR1 is SQVTM and CDR2 is ANQGSEA. The CDR3 runs to 15 residues. The CDR3 region is CSVAGRSFNTGELFF. CDR3 nucleotide sequence: TGCAGCGTCGCGGGGCGGTCCTTTAACACCGGGGAGCTGTTTTTT.

This clonotype was recorded at least ten times. The chain carries TRBV20-1 and TRBJ2-3; weak D call: TRBD1 (6 bases). This CDR3 has 13 residues. V lost 5 bases and J 1 base, leaving 10 bases between the germline ends. The germline gives CDR1 DFQATT, CDR2 SNEGSKA (reference sequence). The CDR3 nucleotides are TGCAGTGCTGGGGGCGAACGCACAGATACGCAGTATTTT. Its protein is CSAGGERTDTQYF.

The chain is built from TRBV7-2 and TRBJ2-5; 11 bases are a match to TRBD2. The CDR3 runs 16 residues. The germline V gene encodes CDR1 SGHTA and CDR2 FQGNSA. The trim removed 0 bases at V and 3 bases at J, leaving 3 bases unmatched. The CDR3 protein is CASSLALAGGEETQYF. Here the CDR3 DNA reads TGTGCCAGCAGCTTAGCGCTAGCGGGAGGTGAAGAGACCCAGTACTTC.

In its sample, this clonotype was seen many times. The chain links TRBV29-1 to TRBJ1-3, with TRBD1 identical over 9 bases. The V gene's germline CDR1 is SQVTM and CDR2 ANQGSEA. This CDR3 has 13 amino acids. J was trimmed by 5 bases and V by 4 bases; bases with no gene match: 3. CDR3 region: CSVGDRARNTIYF. CDR3 nucleotide sequence: TGCAGCGTTGGGGACAGGGCACGAAACACCATATATTTT.

This clonotype was seen repeatedly, ten times or more. One junction end disagrees with the germline gene, perhaps due to a read error. The J gene is TRBJ2-3, the V gene TRBV11-2; D remains ambiguous. The germline CDR1 and CDR2 sequences are SGHAT and FQNNGV. This CDR3 spans 14 amino acids. CDR3 in amino acids: CASSLDFFTDTQYF. The CDR3 DNA follows: TGTGCCAGCAGCCTAGACTTCTTCACAGATACGCAGTATTTT.

There are many counts of this clonotype. The genes are TRBV28 and TRBJ2-7, with a weak D call TRBD2 (5 bases). Looked up from germline, CDR1 is MDHEN and CDR2 is SYDVKM. This CDR3 contains 14 residues. V was trimmed by 9 bases and J by 0 bases, leaving 15 bases between them. CDR3: CASSEGSDSYEQYF. The CDR3 nucleotides are TGTGCCAGTTCTGAGGGATCCGACTCCTACGAGCAGTACTTC.

This clonotype was seen many times. V usage is TRBV11-2 and J usage is TRBJ2-3; a weak D match, TRBD2 (5 bases). The V end was cut by 2 bases, the J end by 2 bases, with 11 bases between. The CDR3 contains 15 residues. Germline V lookup: CDR1 SGHAT, CDR2 FQNNGV. The CDR3: CASSLQGLLTDTQYF. The DNA of the CDR3 is TGTGCCAGCAGCTTACAAGGACTGCTCACAGATACGCAGTATTTT.

This clonotype was picked up many times. The chain recombines TRBV7-9 with TRBJ2-1, with 8 bases fitting TRBD1. The CDR3 length is 15 residues. Looked up from germline, CDR1 is SEHNR and CDR2 is FQNEAQ (reference sequence). Germline trimming cut 7 bases from V and 6 bases from J; bases unmatched to any gene: 11. The CDR3 protein is CASNPIPGQGNEQFF. CDR3 DNA sequence: TGTGCCAGCAACCCAATTCCCGGACAGGGCAATGAGCAGTTCTTC.

This clonotype was seen ten or more times. The chain carries TRBV10-3 and TRBJ2-5, with 8 bases matching TRBD1. CDR1 ENHRY and CDR2 SYGVKD come from the germline V gene. V trimming: 5 bases; J trimming: 1 base; junction bases outside the gene matches: 0. The CDR3 contains 13 residues. Here the CDR3 DNA reads TGTGCCATCAGTCAGGGGGCCCAAGAGACCCAGTACTTC. Translating gives CAISQGAQETQYF.

This clonotype was seen repeatedly, ten times or more. The chain links TRBV20-1 to TRBJ2-2; D unresolved. The CDR3 is made up of 13 amino acids. Germline loops: CDR1 DFQATT, CDR2 SNEGSKA (reference sequence). Trimming stripped 0 bases from V and 6 bases from J, with 8 bases between. The CDR3 nucleotides read TGCAGTGCTAGAGATGTCCGGGCCGGGGAGCTGTTTTTT. Its protein product is CSARDVRAGELFF.

This clonotype has ten or more counts. This sequence joins TRBV6-2 or TRBV6-3 and TRBJ2-1; perhaps TRBD1 as D (5 bases). CDR1 MNHEY and CDR2 SVGEGT come from the germline V gene. The CDR3 totals 17 residues. Trimming shortened V by 6 bases and J by 0 bases, and 18 bases separated the two germline ends. The CDR3 coding sequence is TGTGCCAGCAGCCGGCCAGGGTTCGCGACCTCCTACAATGAGCAGTTCTTC. As protein: CASSRPGFATSYNEQFF.

In its sample, this clonotype was seen many times. The CDR3 loop reads CASSRLAEYQETQYF. CDR3 nucleotide sequence: TGTGCCAGCAGTCGACTAGCGGAGTACCAAGAGACCCAGTACTTC. The chain carries TRBV6-2 or TRBV6-3 and TRBJ2-5, with 9 nucleotides matching TRBD2. V trimming: 5 bases; J trimming: 0 bases; junction bases outside the gene matches: 4. In germline, CDR1 is MNHEY, CDR2 SVGEGT. The CDR3 sequence is 15 residues long.

This clonotype appeared many times. The chain has TRBV12-3 or TRBV12-4 and TRBJ1-5; 7 nucleotides align to TRBD1. CDR3 size: 13 residues. The ends lost 7 bases at V and 9 bases at J; junction bases unmatched: 9. The CDR3 is CASTLQGGWPQHF. The DNA for the CDR3 is TGTGCCAGCACCCTCCAGGGGGGTTGGCCCCAGCATTTT.